Below, one T cell receptor (beta chain) is given with its context. The target antigen is unknown. The sample originates from a study of T-cell memory formation after mild COVID-19. TCRdb used MiXCR to reprocess the 5' RACE reads, holding one entry per CDR3 protein. The repertoire includes 150,000 to 200,000 distinct CDR3 sequences, 11% of them detected once, and around 3.8% sits in the top ten. The length of the CDR3 is 17 residues. The study's findings and limits: Day 15 to 85 contracting clones showed balanced CD4/CD8; later expanders leaned CD4+.

The clonotype originates from a man aged 18 to 30 who had mild COVID-19 (a few samples of this study predate the infection). Cell type and time point are not known. Sequencing used PBMCs or a T cell subset sorted from them (not recorded which). The rearrangement links TRBV21-1 to TRBJ2-7; the DNA was not compared with TRBD2, the D call given in the table. TRBV21-1 has pseudogene status. The CDR3 DNA reads TGTGCCAGCAGCATATATCCTCCAGGACAGGGGCCCTACGAGCAGTACTTC. Its translation is CASSIYPPGQGPYEQYF.